This TCR beta chain is from a study of metastatic and nonmetastatic thyroid tumors. Study-wide background: Repertoires of blood and of tissue (tumor or nodule) from malignant and benign thyroid patients were compared.

In this sample, this clone is medium-sized. Its specificity is not known. No treatment of any kind had been given to any patient before thyroid surgery. Study findings and constraints: The reported finding was significantly higher TCR beta diversity in malignant thyroid tumors relative to benign nodules, in blood and tumor.

Per the study methods: Using the CDR3 differences seen across clinicopathological groups, the authors built a distant-metastasis classifier for papillary thyroid cancer, which was meant to discriminate distant-metastatic patients. TCRdb ran MiXCR on the PCR reads. What appears here as the V and J calls and clone size reflects TCRdb's work, not the paper's. The sample records 9,500 to 11,000 clones, 25% to 40% being singletons. The CDR3 consists of 16 residues. Trimming took off 5 bases at V and 2 bases at J, with 15 bases between the two ends. Germline CDR1 is MNHNS and CDR2 is SASEGT. What was sequenced was tumor tissue. The rearrangement links TRBV6-1 to TRBJ2-2; D perhaps matches TRBD2 (6 bases). This clonotype originated in a female donor with papillary thyroid cancer or a benign thyroid nodule (not recorded which). Some clones in this sample may be carry-over from other donors' samples. The CDR3 loop is CASSSTGGVNTGELFF. CDR3 DNA: TGTGCCAGCAGTTCCACTGGAGGGGTAAACACCGGGGAGCTGTTTTTT.